These T cell receptor beta chains were read from a single sample in a study of cytomegalovirus exposure and HLA in healthy donors. Some clones are missing from TCRdb's copy, which holds only in-frame ones; the method was immunoSEQ multiplex PCR. The table shows under 300,000 clones, with around nine tenths occurring only once. Material for sequencing was PBMCs. All receptors derive from a girl aged 2-10 years in good health and CMV-seronegative. Both conserved end residues are part of each CDR3. The D gene is left open where the match is weak. Expanded clones are given a class, and other clones once, few, many or no size at all.

TRBV12-5,TRBJ2-1,once,TRBD2,CASGPGQQRELIIDEQFF,TGTGCTAGTGGTCCTGGACAGCAGCGGGAGTTAATAATAGATGAGCAGTTCTTC
TRBV7-2,TRBJ1-5,-,TRBD1,CASSPRTGNQPQHF,TGTGCCAGCAGCCCACGGACAGGGAATCAGCCCCAGCATTTT
TRBV13,TRBJ1-1,-,-,CASSLEQGRNTEAFF,TGTGCCAGCAGCTTAGAGCAGGGTCGGAACACTGAAGCTTTCTTT
TRBV5-1,TRBJ2-7,-,TRBD2,CASSPSGGTYYEQYF,TGCGCCAGCAGTCCTAGCGGGGGGACATACTACGAGCAGTACTTC
TRBV4-3,TRBJ1-5,-,TRBD1,CASSQEAEQGDQPQHF,TGCGCCAGCAGCCAAGAGGCAGAACAGGGGGATCAGCCCCAGCATTTT
TRBV7-8,TRBJ2-1,once,TRBD2,CASSSKAGGGSNEQFF,TGTGCCAGCAGCTCTAAAGCGGGAGGGGGTAGTAATGAGCAGTTCTTC
TRBV14,TRBJ1-1,-,-,CASSQDQTATEAFF,TGTGCCAGCAGCCAAGATCAGACAGCCACTGAAGCTTTCTTT
TRBV5-1,TRBJ2-1,-,-,CASSLGREYNEQFF,TGCGCCAGCAGCTTGGGACGGGAATACAATGAGCAGTTCTTC
TRBV4-2,TRBJ2-2,-,-,CASSQGRTGYTGELFF,TGTGCCAGCAGCCAAGGGCGAACGGGGTACACCGGGGAGCTGTTTTTT
TRBV18,TRBJ1-4,-,-,CASSPSYQATNEKLFF,TGTGCCAGCTCACCATCGTATCAGGCAACTAATGAAAAACTGTTTTTT
TRBV6-4,TRBJ1-4,-,-,CASSTPEGTRPNEKLFF,TGTGCCAGCAGTACACCCGAGGGAACACGGCCTAATGAAAAACTGTTTTTT
TRBV30,TRBJ1-2,-,-,CAWRQQGFNYGYTF,TGTGCCTGGAGACAACAGGGATTTAACTATGGCTACACCTTC
TRBV7-2,TRBJ1-2,-,-,CASSSHSSTGPWNGYTF,TGTGCCAGCAGTTCGCATAGCTCGACAGGCCCATGGAATGGCTACACCTTC
TRBV6-5,TRBJ2-1,-,-,CASSYGLAPAEQFF,TGTGCCAGCAGTTACGGTCTAGCCCCGGCTGAGCAGTTCTTC
TRBV10-2,TRBJ2-1,-,-,CASGSGLSGVNEQFF,TGCGCCAGCGGGTCCGGATTGTCGGGAGTTAATGAGCAGTTCTTC
TRBV27,TRBJ1-2,-,TRBD1,CASSLVGQGNVYGYTF,TGTGCCAGCAGTTTAGTCGGACAGGGAAACGTCTATGGCTACACCTTC
TRBV28,TRBJ1-2,-,-,CASSPGTTSYGYTF,TGTGCCAGCAGTCCCGGGACAACAAGCTATGGCTACACCTTC
TRBV27,TRBJ2-1,-,TRBD2,CASSPDPPGTSGPLGNEQFF,TGTGCCAGCAGCCCCGATCCCCCCGGGACTAGCGGGCCCCTGGGGAATGAGCAGTTCTTC
TRBV5-1,TRBJ2-4,-,TRBD2,CASSLERGGMDIQYF,TGCGCCAGCAGCTTGGAGCGGGGGGGCATGGACATTCAGTACTTC
TRBV4-1,TRBJ2-7,-,TRBD2,CASSQERGSASGRRMYF,TGCGCCAGCAGCCAAGAACGGGGTTCAGCTAGCGGGAGGCGTATGTACTTC
TRBV21-1,TRBJ2-1,-,-,CASSKGLAGGLRSYNEQFF,TGTGCCAGCAGCAAAGGACTAGCGGGGGGGCTTAGGTCCTACAATGAGCAGTTCTTC
TRBV6-1,TRBJ2-6,-,TRBD2,CASSEDGASGSFFSGANVLTF,TGTGCCAGCAGTGAAGATGGGGCTAGCGGGAGCTTTTTCTCTGGGGCCAACGTCCTGACTTTC
TRBV29-1,TRBJ2-7,-,-,CSVEGTLLEPYEQYF,TGCAGCGTTGAAGGGACGTTACTAGAACCCTACGAGCAGTACTTC
TRBV30,TRBJ1-2,-,-,CAWSVGQEGRYGYTF,TGTGCCTGGAGTGTAGGGCAGGAGGGACGCTATGGCTACACCTTC
TRBV5-1,TRBJ2-7,-,-,CASSGQGYEQYF,TGCGCCAGCAGCGGGCAGGGCTACGAGCAGTACTTC
TRBV29-1,TRBJ2-3,-,-,CSVVGGAGTDTQYF,TGCAGCGTTGTTGGGGGCGCCGGCACAGATACGCAGTATTTT
TRBV7-6,TRBJ1-1,-,-,CASTQQLGTEAFF,TGTGCCAGCACCCAACAACTAGGGACTGAAGCTTTCTTT
TRBV6-4,TRBJ2-2,-,-,CASSVTVNTGELFF,TGTGCCAGCAGTGTTACGGTGAACACCGGGGAGCTGTTTTTT
TRBV6-6,TRBJ2-7,-,TRBD1,CASTPGQGPYEQYF,TGTGCCAGCACACCCGGACAGGGCCCCTACGAGCAGTACTTC